This is a list of T cell receptor beta chains from one sample in a study of shared clonotypes between healthy human individuals. Clones were sequenced by immunoSEQ multiplex PCR, and TCRdb holds only the in-frame ones, with some missing. The sample has about 180,000 clones, approximately 92% seen once. Material: naive CD4+ T cells sorted from blood. The receptors come from a woman in her twenties or thirties in good health. CDR3s include the opening cysteine and the closing phenylalanine or tryptophan. Fields, in order: clone size, V gene, D gene, J gene, CDR3 DNA, CDR3 protein. The D gene is left open where the match is weak. The size of a clone is reported for some rows only, either as once, few or many, or as a class for expanded clones.

>.|TRBV30|.|TRBJ2-1
TGTGCCTGGAGTGGATTGGCGGGCCGGGGCTACAATGAGCAGTTCTTC
CAWSGLAGRGYNEQFF
>.|TRBV5-1|TRBD2|TRBJ2-7
TGCGCCAGCAGCTTGGTTGCGGGGGGAGGCTACGAGCAGTACTTC
CASSLVAGGGYEQYF
>.|TRBV9|TRBD2|TRBJ2-3
TGTGCCAGCAGCGGACTAGCGGGAGGGCCGGTAGATACGCAGTATTTT
CASSGLAGGPVDTQYF
>.|TRBV5-1|.|TRBJ2-7
TGCGCCAGCAGCCCCAGGGAGGTGGCGTGCTCCTACGAGCAGTACTTC
CASSPREVACSYEQYF
>once|TRBV18|TRBD2|TRBJ2-5
TGTGCCAGCTCGCGAGGACTAGCGGGAGGCGGAGAGACCCAGTACTTC
CASSRGLAGGGETQYF
>.|TRBV6-5|.|TRBJ2-1
TGTGCCAGCCGAACATTTGCGTACAATGAGCAGTTCTTC
CASRTFAYNEQFF
>.|TRBV2|.|TRBJ1-5
TGTGCCAGCAGTGAATCACAGATTCTAAATCAGCCCCAGCATTTT
CASSESQILNQPQHF
>.|TRBV2|.|TRBJ1-2
TGTGCCAGCACGTTAGACACGACCGTGGTCTATGGCTACACCTTC
CASTLDTTVVYGYTF
>once|TRBV4-1|TRBD1|TRBJ1-4
TGCGCCAGCAGCCAAAAGACAGGGACTAATGAAAAACTGTTTTTT
CASSQKTGTNEKLFF
>.|TRBV11-2|.|TRBJ1-4
TGTGCCAGCAGCTTACGAGGATTTAATGAAAAACTGTTTTTT
CASSLRGFNEKLFF
>.|TRBV19|.|TRBJ1-5
TGTGCCAGTACCCTGCGGCGGGGAAATCAGCCCCAGCATTTT
CASTLRRGNQPQHF
>.|TRBV10-3|TRBD1|TRBJ2-7
TGTGCCATCACCTCCTCCGGGACAGGGGCCTACGAGCAGTACTTC
CAITSSGTGAYEQYF
>.|TRBV7-3|TRBD1|TRBJ1-2
TGTGCCAGCAGCAACCGACAGGGTCCTGGCTATGGCTACACCTTC
CASSNRQGPGYGYTF
>.|TRBV28|.|TRBJ2-7
TGTGCCAGCTCACTTATCGGTAGAATCCATTCTTACGAGCAGTACTTC
CASSLIGRIHSYEQYF
>.|TRBV25-1|.|TRBJ2-7
TGTGCCAGCAGTGGTCAGGGAACCCCCTACGAGCAGTACTTC
CASSGQGTPYEQYF
>.|TRBV11-2|.|TRBJ2-7
TGTGCCAGCAGCTTAGATTTCAGGGTTCGTTCGTACTTC
CASSLDFRVRSYF
>.|TRBV7-6|.|TRBJ2-2
TGTGCCAGCAGCAATCTAGCGGGACAGGCCGGGGAGCTGTTTTTT
CASSNLAGQAGELFF
>.|TRBV5-1|.|TRBJ2-7
TGCGCCAGCAGCTTGGGAGGGAGCTCCTACGAGCAGTACTTC
CASSLGGSSYEQYF
>.|TRBV28|TRBD1|TRBJ1-1
TGTGCCAGCAGTTCGGAGCGGGGACAGGACAACACTGAAGCTTTCTTT
CASSSERGQDNTEAFF
>.|TRBV18|.|TRBJ2-7
TGTGCCAGCTCACCACAGGGGGGCGAGCAGTACTTC
CASSPQGGEQYF
>.|TRBV7-9|.|TRBJ1-1
TGTGCCAGCAGCTCACAGCAAAACACTGAAGCTTTCTTT
CASSSQQNTEAFF
>.|TRBV11-2|TRBD2|TRBJ2-7
TGTGCCAGCGGCGGGGCTAGCGGGAGTTCCTACGAGCAGTACTTC
CASGGASGSSYEQYF
>.|TRBV4-1|TRBD2|TRBJ2-3
TGCGCCAGCAGCCAAGACCAGCGGGAAGAAGATACGCAGTATTTT
CASSQDQREEDTQYF
>.|TRBV5-1|TRBD2|TRBJ2-5
TGCGCCAGCAGCTTGACAACTAGCGGAGGGTGGGAGGAGACCCAGTACTTC
CASSLTTSGGWEETQYF